This T cell receptor beta chain was found in a study of shared clonotypes between healthy human individuals. Study-level background: Samples came from two female and a few male donors aged 18 to 49.

The length of the CDR3 is 16 residues. Per the germline V gene, CDR1 is WSHSY and CDR2 is SAAADI. Trimming removed 3 bases from V and 4 bases from J; junction bases left unmatched: 8. Each sorted subset replicate got 200 ng genomic DNA, around 29,000 genomes. Using immunoSEQ multiplex PCR, the repertoire was profiled, and TCRdb retains in-frame clones only, with some absent. The table has about 2 million clones, about 94% seen once; the top ten hold about 1.1%. Naive CD8 cells comprised CD45RO-negative, CCR7-positively selected cells, excluding terminally differentiated effector memory CD45RA+ cells. All donors qualified as healthy HIV-negative adults and had experienced no recent acute infections or vaccinations.

The source of this sequence is a young man in good health. Sequenced sample: naive CD8+ T cells sorted from blood. The chain couples TRBV10-2 to TRBJ2-7; 11 nucleotides match TRBD2. CDR3 nucleotide sequence: TGCGCCAGCAGTGATTATAGCGGGAGGGCCTTTTACGAGCAGTACTTC. Amino acids: CASSDYSGRAFYEQYF.